The clone carrying this T cell receptor (beta chain) was found many times. Its antigen is unidentified. There are 14 residues in the CDR3. The V gene end was trimmed by 7 bases and the J gene end by 4 bases; junction bases not matched to a gene: 5. Germline CDR1 and CDR2: MDHEN and SYDVKM. TCR cDNA was made by 5'RACE template switching, adding a universal primer site and UMIs. TCRdb fed the 5' RACE reads into MiXCR, producing one record per CDR3 protein. The sample holds roughly 150,000 distinct CDR3 sequences, 7.7% seen once. This record belongs to a study of T cells after yellow fever vaccination. Study-wide findings and caveats: The secondary T-cell response peaked on day 5, not day 15, but was weaker. Post-booster samples contained most primary-vaccination clones (approximately 96% CD4, about 90% CD8). Overlap between CD4 and CD8 compartments was detected for a small share of clonotypes.

J is TRBJ2-1 and V is TRBV28; 9 positions match TRBD2. This clonotype was obtained from a man aged 25-40 years who received the YFV17D yellow fever vaccine. Sequencing was performed on CD4+ T cells sorted from PBMCs, taken 5 days after the yellow fever booster vaccination. Here the CDR3 reads CASKLAGIYNEQFF. The CDR3 DNA reads as TGTGCCAGCAAGCTAGCGGGAATTTACAATGAGCAGTTCTTC.